This passage covers 6 T cell receptor beta chains from one sample sequenced in a study of T cells in Graves' hyperthyroidism and ophthalmopathy. Amplified regions were TCR beta CDR3 sequences from RNA transcripts. TCR CDR3 underwent first-round RT-PCR with the HTBI primer set. One entry per CDR3 protein results from TCRdb running MiXCR on the multiplex PCR reads. This sample carries 300,000 to 450,000 distinct CDR3 sequences, more than 11% of them seen once, and the ten largest clones take 8% to 13%. Sequenced sample: blood. The receptors originated from a woman aged 60 to 75 with Graves' hyperthyroidism.

This clonotype occurred many times. The chain employs TRBV10-2 and TRBJ2-7; 10 bases match TRBD2. V dropped 5 bases and J dropped 4; count of bases not matched to a gene: 5. Per the germline V gene, CDR1 is WSHSY and CDR2 is SAAADI. This CDR3 has 14 residues. The DNA of the CDR3 is TGCGCCAGCAGTCCTGGAGCGGGGGGGTACGAGCAGTACTTC. Its translation: CASSPGAGGYEQYF.

This clonotype showed up many times. The gene calls are TRBV12-3 or TRBV12-4 and TRBJ2-7; D possibly uses TRBD1 or TRBD2 (5 bases each). This CDR3 is 13 amino acids long. The V end was cut by 6 bases, the J end by 2 bases, with 11 bases between. CDR3: CASSGTMTYEQYF. Written as DNA, the CDR3 is TGTGCCAGCAGCGGGACGATGACCTACGAGCAGTACTTC.

This clonotype was counted ten times or more. The V and J genes are TRBV4-1 and TRBJ1-4; D perhaps matches TRBD1 (5 bases). V lost 1 base, J lost 10 bases, and 10 bases lay in between. From germline, CDR1 is MGHRA and CDR2 YSYEKL. The CDR3 is 13 residues long. As DNA, the CDR3 is TGCGCCAGCAGCCAAGTATATGGGGGAAAACTGTTTTTT. This codes for CASSQVYGGKLFF.

This clonotype was picked up many times. The chain employs TRBV11-2 and TRBJ2-5, with D perhaps assigned TRBD1 or TRBD2 (5 bases each). V shed 6 bases and J shed 5 bases, with 16 bases lying between them. There are 14 residues in the CDR3. The germline gives CDR1 SGHAT, CDR2 FQNNGV. The CDR3 region has the DNA TGTGCCAGCAGTCTGGGGACCGCCGCCGAGACCCAGTACTTC. Translated, it gives CASSLGTAAETQYF.

This clonotype appeared many times. This chain joins TRBV10-1 and TRBJ2-7; no reliable D call. Deletions cut 3 bases from V and 12 bases from J, with 18 bases between. Germline V gives CDR1 WNHNN, CDR2 SYGVQD (reference sequence). This CDR3 contains 13 residues. The CDR3: CASSDGTSRAPYF. CDR3 nucleotide sequence: TGCGCCAGCAGTGATGGTACCTCCCGAGCGCCGTACTTC.

The V and J genes are TRBV5-1 and TRBJ2-1; TRBD1 aligns across 8 bases. The length of the CDR3 is 14 residues. CDR1 is SGHRS and CDR2 is YFSETQ in the germline V gene. V lost 0 bases to trimming and J lost 14 bases; unmatched junction nucleotides: 10. For the CDR3, the DNA is TGCGCCAGCAGCTTGGCCGCAGGGGGCGCCCAGAAGTTCTTC. Its translation: CASSLAAGGAQKFF.